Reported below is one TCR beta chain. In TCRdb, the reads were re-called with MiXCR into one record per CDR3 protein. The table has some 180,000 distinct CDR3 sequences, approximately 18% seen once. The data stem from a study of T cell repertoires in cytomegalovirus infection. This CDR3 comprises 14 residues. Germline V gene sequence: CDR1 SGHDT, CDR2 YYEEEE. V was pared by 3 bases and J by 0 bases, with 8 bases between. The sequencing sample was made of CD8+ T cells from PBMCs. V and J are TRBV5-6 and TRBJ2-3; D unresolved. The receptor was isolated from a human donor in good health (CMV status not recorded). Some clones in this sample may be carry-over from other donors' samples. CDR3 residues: CASSSRPSTDTQYF. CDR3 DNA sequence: TGTGCCAGCAGCTCTCGGCCTAGCACAGATACGCAGTATTTT. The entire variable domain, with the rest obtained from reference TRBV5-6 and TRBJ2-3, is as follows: DAGVTQSPTHLIKTRGQQVTLRCSPKSGHDTVSWYQQALGQGPQFIFQYYEEEERQRGNFPDRFSGHQFPNYSSELNVNALLLGDSALYLCASSSRPSTDTQYFGPGTRLTVL.